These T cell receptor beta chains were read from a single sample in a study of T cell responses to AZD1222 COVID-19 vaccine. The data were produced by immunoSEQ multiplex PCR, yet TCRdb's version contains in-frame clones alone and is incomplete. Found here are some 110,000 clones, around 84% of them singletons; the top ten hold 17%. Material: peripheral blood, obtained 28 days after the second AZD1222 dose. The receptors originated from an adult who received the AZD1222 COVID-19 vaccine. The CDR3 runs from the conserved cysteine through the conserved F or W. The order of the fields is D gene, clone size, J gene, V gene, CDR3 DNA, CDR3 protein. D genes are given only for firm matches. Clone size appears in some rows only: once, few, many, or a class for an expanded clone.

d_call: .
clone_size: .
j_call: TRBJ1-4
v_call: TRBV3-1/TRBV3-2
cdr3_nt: TGTGCCAGCAGCCAGTCGGTACGGGATAATGAAAAACTGTTTTTT
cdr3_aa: CASSQSVRDNEKLFF

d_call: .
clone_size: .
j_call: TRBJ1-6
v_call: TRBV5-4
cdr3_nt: TGTGCCAGCAGCTTGGGGGCGGGCTATAATTCACCCCTCCACTTT
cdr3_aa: CASSLGAGYNSPLHF

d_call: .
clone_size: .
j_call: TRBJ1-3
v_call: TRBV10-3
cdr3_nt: TGTGCCATCGGGGGAGTCTCTGGAAACACCATATATTTT
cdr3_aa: CAIGGVSGNTIYF

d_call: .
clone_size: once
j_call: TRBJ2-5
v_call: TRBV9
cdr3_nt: TGTGCCAGCAGCGTAGCTTCCCGGGAGACCCAGTACTTC
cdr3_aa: CASSVASRETQYF

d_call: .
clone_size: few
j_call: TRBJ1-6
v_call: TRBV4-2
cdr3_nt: TGTGCCAGCAGCCAAGAGGTACTGGCAGCTAATTCACCCCTCCACTTT
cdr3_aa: CASSQEVLAANSPLHF

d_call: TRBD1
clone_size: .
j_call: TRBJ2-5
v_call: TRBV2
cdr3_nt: TGTGCCAGCAGTCGGACAGGGGGCAACCAAGAGACCCAGTACTTC
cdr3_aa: CASSRTGGNQETQYF

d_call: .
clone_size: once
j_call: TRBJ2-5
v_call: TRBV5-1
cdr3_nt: TGCGCCAGCAGCTTGTTCTGGGGGGCGGAGACCCAGTACTTC
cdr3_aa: CASSLFWGAETQYF

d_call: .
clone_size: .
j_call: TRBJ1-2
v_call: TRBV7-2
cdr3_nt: TGTGCCAGCAGCTTATGGGAGCAGGATGGCTACACCTTC
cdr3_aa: CASSLWEQDGYTF

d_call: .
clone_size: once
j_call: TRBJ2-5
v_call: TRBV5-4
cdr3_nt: TGTGCCAGCAGCTTGGACACTGGGGCGGAGACCCAGTACTTC
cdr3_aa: CASSLDTGAETQYF

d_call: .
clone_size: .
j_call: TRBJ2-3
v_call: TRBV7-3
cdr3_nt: TGTGCCAGCAGCCCACGGACCCCCCCCGGTACGCAGTATTTT
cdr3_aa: CASSPRTPPGTQYF

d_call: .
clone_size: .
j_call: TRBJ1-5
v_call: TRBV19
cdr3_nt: TGTGCCAGTAGTATTTCTGGGGGTATTAATCAGCCCCAGCATTTT
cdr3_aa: CASSISGGINQPQHF

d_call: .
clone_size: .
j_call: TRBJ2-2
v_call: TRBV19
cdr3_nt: TGTGCCAGTAGTATACAGGGTCGGGCCGGGGAGCTGTTTTTT
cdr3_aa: CASSIQGRAGELFF

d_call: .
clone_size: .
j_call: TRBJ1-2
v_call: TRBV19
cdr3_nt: TGTGCCAGTAGTTCTGAGGGTTTTGGGTTTGGCTACACCTTC
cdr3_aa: CASSSEGFGFGYTF

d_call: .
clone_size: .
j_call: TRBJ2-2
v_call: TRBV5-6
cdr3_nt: TGTGCCAGCAGCTGGGGGACGAAGAGGCCCGGGGAGCTGTTTTTT
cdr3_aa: CASSWGTKRPGELFF

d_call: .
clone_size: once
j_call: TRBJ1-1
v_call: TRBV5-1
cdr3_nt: TGCGCCAGCAGATCCAGGGCAGACAACACTGAAGCTTTCTTT
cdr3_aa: CASRSRADNTEAFF

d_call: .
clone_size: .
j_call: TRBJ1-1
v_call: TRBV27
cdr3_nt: TGTGCCAGCAGTTTGGGGGGAGGGAACACTGAAGCTTTCTTT
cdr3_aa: CASSLGGGNTEAFF

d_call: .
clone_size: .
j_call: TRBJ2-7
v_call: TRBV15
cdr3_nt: TGTGCCACCAGCATCACCCAAGGAGGGGCTGGGTACGAGCAGTACTTC
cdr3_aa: CATSITQGGAGYEQYF

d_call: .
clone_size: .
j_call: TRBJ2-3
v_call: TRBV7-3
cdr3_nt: TGTGCCAGCAGCTTAACTGGCCAAACAGATACGCAGTATTTT
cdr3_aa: CASSLTGQTDTQYF

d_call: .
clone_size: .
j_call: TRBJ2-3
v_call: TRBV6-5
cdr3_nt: TGTGCCACGGGACTGGGGGCCTTTAGCACAGATACGCAGTATTTT
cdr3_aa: CATGLGAFSTDTQYF

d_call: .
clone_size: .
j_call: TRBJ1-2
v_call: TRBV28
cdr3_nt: TGTGCCAGCAGTCTCATTTTCTATGGCTACACCTTC
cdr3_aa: CASSLIFYGYTF

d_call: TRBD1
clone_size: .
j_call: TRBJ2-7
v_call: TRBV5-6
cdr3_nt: TGTGCCAGCAGCTCCGGGACAGGGGCCTACGAGCAGTACTTC
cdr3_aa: CASSSGTGAYEQYF

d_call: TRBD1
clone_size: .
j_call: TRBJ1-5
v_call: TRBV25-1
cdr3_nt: TGTGCCAGCGCCGGGACAGGGGGCTCTCAGCCCCAGCATTTT
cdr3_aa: CASAGTGGSQPQHF

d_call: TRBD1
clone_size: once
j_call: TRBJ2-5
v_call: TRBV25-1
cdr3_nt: TGTGCCAGCGGGACAGGGGGACCGTCGGCCCAGTACTTC
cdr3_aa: CASGTGGPSAQYF

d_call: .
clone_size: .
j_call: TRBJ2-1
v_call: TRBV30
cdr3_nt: TGTGCCTGGAGCTACACCTCGGGAGAATACAATGAGCAGTTCTTC
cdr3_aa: CAWSYTSGEYNEQFF

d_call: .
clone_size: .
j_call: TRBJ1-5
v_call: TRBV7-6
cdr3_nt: TGTGCCAGCAGCGCAGGGTATTGGCAGCCCCAGCATTTT
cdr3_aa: CASSAGYWQPQHF

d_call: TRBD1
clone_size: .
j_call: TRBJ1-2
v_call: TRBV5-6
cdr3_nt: TGTGCCAGCAGCGCCGGGACAGGGGCCCTCTATGGCTACACCTTC
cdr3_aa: CASSAGTGALYGYTF

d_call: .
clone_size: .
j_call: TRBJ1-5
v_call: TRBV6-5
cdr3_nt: TGTGCCAGCCTTGGACACCTTAGCAATCAGCCCCAGCATTTT
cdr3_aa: CASLGHLSNQPQHF

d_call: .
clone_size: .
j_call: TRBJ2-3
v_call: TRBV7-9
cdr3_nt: TGTGCCAGCAGCTTAGACAGAGACACAGATACGCAGTATTTT
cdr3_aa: CASSLDRDTDTQYF

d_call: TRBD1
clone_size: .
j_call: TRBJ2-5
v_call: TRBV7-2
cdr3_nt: TGTGCCAGCAGCCCCTGGGACAGGCAAACGGGGACCCAGTACTTC
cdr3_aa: CASSPWDRQTGTQYF

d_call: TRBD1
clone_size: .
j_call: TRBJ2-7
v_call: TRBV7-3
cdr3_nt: TGTGCCAGCAGCTTAACAGCGACAGGGTCCTACGAGCAGTACTTC
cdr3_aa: CASSLTATGSYEQYF

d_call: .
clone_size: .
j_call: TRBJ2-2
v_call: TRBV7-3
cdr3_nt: TGTGCCAGCAGCCCCCCGGGGCGGGGGCGCACCGGGGAGCTGTTTTTT
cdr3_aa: CASSPPGRGRTGELFF

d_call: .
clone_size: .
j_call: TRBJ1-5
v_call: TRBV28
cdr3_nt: TGTGCCAGCAGCCTCATACTAGGAAGGCAGCCCCAGCATTTT
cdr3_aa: CASSLILGRQPQHF

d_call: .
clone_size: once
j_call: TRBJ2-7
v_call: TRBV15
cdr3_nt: TGTGCCACCAGCGGAGGAAGATCTTACGAGCAGTACTTC
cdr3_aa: CATSGGRSYEQYF

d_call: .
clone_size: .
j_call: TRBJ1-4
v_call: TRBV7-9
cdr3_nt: TGTGCCAGCAGCCTGGACAGAGAACTGTTTTTT
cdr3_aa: CASSLDRELFF

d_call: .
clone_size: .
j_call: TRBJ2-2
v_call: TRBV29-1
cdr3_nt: TGCAGCGTTACCCCCTCACGGAACACCGGGGAGCTGTTTTTT
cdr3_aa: CSVTPSRNTGELFF

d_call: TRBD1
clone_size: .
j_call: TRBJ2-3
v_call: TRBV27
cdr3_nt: TGTGCCAGCTCTGTGACAGGGTTTGCAGATACGCAGTATTTT
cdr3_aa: CASSVTGFADTQYF

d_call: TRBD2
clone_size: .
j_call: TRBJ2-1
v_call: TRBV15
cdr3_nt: TGTGCCACCAGCAGAACGACTAGCGGTTGGGAGCAGTTCTTC
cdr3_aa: CATSRTTSGWEQFF

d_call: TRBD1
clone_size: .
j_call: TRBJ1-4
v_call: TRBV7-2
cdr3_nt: TGTGCCAGCAGCGAAACAGGGGCTTCTGAAAAACTGTTTTTT
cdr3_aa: CASSETGASEKLFF

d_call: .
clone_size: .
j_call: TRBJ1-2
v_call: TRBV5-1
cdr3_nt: TGCGCCAGCAGCTTGGCTCCAGGGCCTAACTATGGCTACACCTTC
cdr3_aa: CASSLAPGPNYGYTF

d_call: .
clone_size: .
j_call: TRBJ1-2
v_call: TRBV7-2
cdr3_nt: TGTGCCAGCAGCCCACGGACAGACTTTAACTATGGCTACACCTTC
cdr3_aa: CASSPRTDFNYGYTF

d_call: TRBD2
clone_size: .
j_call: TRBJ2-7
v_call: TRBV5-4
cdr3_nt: TGTGCCAGCAGCCCGGGACTAGCGGGAGCGATGATCTACGAGCAGTACTTC
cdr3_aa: CASSPGLAGAMIYEQYF

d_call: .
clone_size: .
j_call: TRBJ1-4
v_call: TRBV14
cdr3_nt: TGTGCCAGCAGCCTGGGGTGGAGGGAACACGGTGAAAAACTGTTTTTT
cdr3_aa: CASSLGWREHGEKLFF

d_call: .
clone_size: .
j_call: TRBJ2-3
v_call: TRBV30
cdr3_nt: TGTGCCTGGAGTTGGACGCAGGGTAATACGCAGTATTTT
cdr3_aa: CAWSWTQGNTQYF

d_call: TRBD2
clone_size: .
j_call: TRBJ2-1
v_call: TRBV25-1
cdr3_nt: TGTGCCAGCAGTGGGCTAGCGGGAGGGATGAATGAGCAGTTCTTC
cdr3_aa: CASSGLAGGMNEQFF

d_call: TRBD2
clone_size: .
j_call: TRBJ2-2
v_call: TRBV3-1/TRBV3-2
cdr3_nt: TGTGCCAGCAGCACCAATAGCGGGGGCACCGGGGAGCTGTTTTTT
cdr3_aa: CASSTNSGGTGELFF

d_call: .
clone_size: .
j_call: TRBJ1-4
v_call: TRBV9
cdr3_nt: TGTGCCAGCAGCTTAGGAGGGCAGGGTCATGGTTTTGGTGAAAAACTGTTTTTT
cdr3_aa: CASSLGGQGHGFGEKLFF

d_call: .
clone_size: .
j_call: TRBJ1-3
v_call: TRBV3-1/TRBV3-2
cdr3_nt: TGTGCCAGCAGCTCGACGTCCTTGGTCGGAAACACCATATATTTT
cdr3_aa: CASSSTSLVGNTIYF

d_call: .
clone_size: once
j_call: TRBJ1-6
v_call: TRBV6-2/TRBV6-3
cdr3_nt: TGTGCCAGCAGTTACGCGCAGACAGTCTATAATTCACCCCTCCACTTT
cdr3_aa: CASSYAQTVYNSPLHF

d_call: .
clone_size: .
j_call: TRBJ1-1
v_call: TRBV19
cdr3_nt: TGTGCCAGCCTTGGTGGGGGGCCACCGAACACTGAAGCTTTCTTT
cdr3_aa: CASLGGGPPNTEAFF

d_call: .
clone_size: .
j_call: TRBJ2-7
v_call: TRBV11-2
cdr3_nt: TGTGCCAGCAGCTCCGTTAAGGACAGCTCCTACGAGCAGTACTTC
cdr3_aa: CASSSVKDSSYEQYF

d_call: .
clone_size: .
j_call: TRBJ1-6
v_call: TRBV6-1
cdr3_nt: TGTGCCAGCAGTGAAGAAGCCAGTTTATTATCACCCCTCCACTTT
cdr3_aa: CASSEEASLLSPLHF